What follows are 20 T cell receptor beta chains derived from one specimen sequenced in a study of human CD8 memory T cell subsets. TPEX cells were early memory CD8+ T cells (CCR7+ PD-1+ TIGIT+) that had exhausted-like traits. Preparation of the TCR beta libraries relied on UMI-labeled 5' RACE. TCRdb re-called the 5' RACE reads; one entry per CDR3 protein, DNA not given. This table holds some 10,000 distinct CDR3 sequences. The sample was CD8+ T cells from PBMCs. Source of these receptors: a human donor in good health.

The genes are TRBV5-5 and TRBJ1-4. The CDR3 spans 14 residues. Germline V lookup: CDR1 SGHKS, CDR2 YYEKEE (reference sequence). Here the CDR3 reads CASSLRLSNEKLFF.

This chain joins TRBV9 and TRBJ2-5; TCRdb proposes TRBD2, but this gene call is untestable without DNA. The CDR3 extends over 15 amino acids. Germline CDR1 reads SGDLS; CDR2 reads YYNGEE. The CDR3 is CASSVEARLEETQYF.

This clonotype is called medium-sized based on its frequency. The genes are TRBV14 and TRBJ2-7. The germline gives CDR1 SGHDN, CDR2 FVKESK. CDR3 length equals 14 residues. This CDR3 is CASSQEVYSWEQYF.

This clonotype is identified as medium-sized from frequency. J is TRBJ2-7 and V is TRBV10-3; TCRdb designates TRBD1, a call that cannot be tested without DNA. CDR1 and CDR2 from the germline V gene are ENHRY and SYGVKD. The CDR3 runs to 12 residues. The CDR3 protein is CAIKGELVEQYF.

J is TRBJ2-7 and V is TRBV12-3 or TRBV12-4. The CDR3 is 12 residues long. The CDR3 sequence is CASSPSSNEQYF.

The chain uses TRBV12-3 or TRBV12-4 and TRBJ1-1. This CDR3 is built from 14 residues. CDR3 protein: CASSLADENTEAFF.

The chain employs TRBV5-5 and TRBJ1-1; TCRdb picks TRBD1, but there is no DNA to check that call. The length of the CDR3 is 15 residues. In germline, CDR1 is SGHKS, CDR2 YYEKEE (reference sequence). This chain's CDR3 is CASSLDPGGNTEAFF.

The chain carries TRBV5-6 and TRBJ2-7; TCRdb's D gene call, TRBD2, goes unchecked for lack of DNA. Germline assignment: CDR1 SGHDT and CDR2 YYEEEE. The length of the CDR3 is 18 residues. CDR3 amino acids: CASSSNGLAGDPTYEQYF. The full variable domain, completed using reference TRBV5-6 and TRBJ2-7, is DAGVTQSPTHLIKTRGQQVTLRCSPKSGHDTVSWYQQALGQGPQFIFQYYEEEERQRGNFPDRFSGHQFPNYSSELNVNALLLGDSALYLCASSSNGLAGDPTYEQYFGPGTRLTVT.

CDR3 residues: CSARAFSAYEQYF. The chain uses TRBV20-1 and TRBJ2-7. Germline V lookup: CDR1 DFQATT, CDR2 SNEGSKA (reference sequence). The CDR3 loop spans 13 amino acids.

The chain employs TRBV28 and TRBJ1-2; the TRBD1 assignment by TCRdb is unverifiable without DNA. Germline CDR1 is MDHEN and CDR2 is SYDVKM. The CDR3 is made up of 13 amino acids. The CDR3 sequence: CASTKQGSDGYTF.

The chain combines TRBV20-1 with TRBJ1-1; TCRdb designates TRBD1, a call that cannot be tested without DNA. CDR1 and CDR2 (germline): DFQATT, SNEGSKA (reference sequence). The CDR3 runs 13 residues. CDR3 residues: CSARDTGRPEAFF.

V gene TRBV28 combines with J gene TRBJ2-2; TCRdb indicates TRBD1, and absent DNA this call remains unverified. This CDR3 has 18 amino acids. CDR1 and CDR2 (germline): MDHEN, SYDVKM. The CDR3 loop is CAISIGWSGLTNTGELFF.

The chain couples TRBV7-6 to TRBJ2-7; there is no DNA to check the TCRdb D call of TRBD1. From germline, CDR1 is SGHVS and CDR2 FNYEAQ. The CDR3 is made up of 14 amino acids. The CDR3 loop reads CASSHDREEDEQYF.

In terms of frequency, this clonotype is medium-sized. This chain links TRBV14 with TRBJ1-4. CDR1 is SGHDN and CDR2 is FVKESK in the germline V gene. The CDR3 loop spans 12 amino acids. The CDR3 protein is CASSQGLRKLFF. The variable domain in full, with the rest retrieved from reference TRBV14 and TRBJ1-4, is EAGVTQFPSHSVIEKGQTVTLRCDPISGHDNLYWYRRVMGKEIKFLLHFVKESKQDESGMPNNRFLAERTGGTYSTLKVQPAELEDSGVYFCASSQGLRKLFFGSGTQLSVL.

V is TRBV28 and J is TRBJ2-1; TCRdb indicates TRBD1, and absent DNA this call remains unverified. Per germline, CDR1 MDHEN and CDR2 SYDVKM. This CDR3 is 14 amino acids long. The CDR3 loop is CASSSMDRTNEQFF.

The V gene is TRBV15, the J gene TRBJ2-1; with no DNA, the TCRdb D assignment of TRBD1 cannot be verified. The length of the CDR3 is 15 residues. The germline V gene has CDR1 LNHNV and CDR2 YYDKDF (reference sequence). Here the CDR3 reads CATSRGAGPMNEQFF.

The chain joins TRBV5-1 to TRBJ2-1. The CDR3 extends over 14 amino acids. Germline V lookup: CDR1 SGHRS, CDR2 YFSETQ. The CDR3 here is CASSLESGKAEQFF.

The rearrangement uses TRBV11-1 and TRBJ2-5. This CDR3 spans 12 amino acids. Germline CDR1 reads SGHAT; CDR2 reads FQDESV (reference sequence). The CDR3 sequence: CASSALGETQYF.

Considering frequency, this clonotype is medium-sized. The J gene is TRBJ1-4, the V gene TRBV6-5; TCRdb proposes TRBD1, but this gene call is untestable without DNA. This CDR3 is 13 amino acids long. Germline CDR1 MNHEY, CDR2 SVGAGI. The chain's CDR3 is CASSYSSGGKLFF.

Frequency places this clonotype as medium-sized. This sequence joins TRBV7-9 and TRBJ1-3; the D call from TCRdb, TRBD1, cannot be confirmed without DNA. CDR1 SEHNR and CDR2 FQNEAQ come from the germline V gene (reference sequence). CDR3 size: 14 residues. The CDR3 loop is CASSSSTGRNTIYF.